Here is one T cell receptor (beta chain) with its context. The table came from immunoSEQ multiplex PCR; TCRdb's copy has only in-frame clones and leaves some out. This sample yields about 100,000 clones, of which over 75% are seen a single time; more than 15% belongs to the top ten. CDR3 size: 14 residues. The V and J ends lost 0 bases and 4 bases respectively, with 9 bases between them. Germline V gives CDR1 LGHNA, CDR2 YSLEER. The data were taken from a study of control samples from healthy donors and cancer patients. The material sequenced was blood. This sequence joins TRBV4-3 and TRBJ1-1; D is unclear. The sequence derives from a woman between 45 and 65 years old in good health. The CDR3 loop reads CASSQDWAATEAFF. CDR3 coding DNA: TGCGCCAGCAGCCAAGACTGGGCAGCCACTGAAGCTTTCTTT.